The entry below describes one T cell receptor beta chain. Its antigen is unknown. The germline gives CDR1 SGHVS, CDR2 FNYEAQ. This CDR3 is 15 amino acids long. The V end lost 5 bases, the J end lost 0 bases, and 11 bases lay between the germline ends. Repertoires were generated with immunoSEQ multiplex PCR, while TCRdb's copy carries only in-frame clones and drops some. The table includes around 2.1 million clones, about 92% detected once. Positive CCR7 selection of CD45RO-negative cells yielded the naive CD8 cells, and terminally differentiated effector memory CD45RA+ cells were excluded. The data were obtained in a study of shared clonotypes between healthy human individuals. Study results and caveats: Among donors, the sharing of clonotypes was expected to be influenced by sequencing depth.

The chain carries TRBV7-6 and TRBJ1-3, with D uncertain. Sequencing input: naive CD8+ T cells from PBMCs. The sequence derives from a man aged 18 to 30 in good health. Some clones in this sample may be carry-over from other donors' samples. In DNA form, the CDR3 reads TGTGCCAGCAGCCAGGACCGTACCTCTGGAAACACCATATATTTT. It codes for CASSQDRTSGNTIYF.